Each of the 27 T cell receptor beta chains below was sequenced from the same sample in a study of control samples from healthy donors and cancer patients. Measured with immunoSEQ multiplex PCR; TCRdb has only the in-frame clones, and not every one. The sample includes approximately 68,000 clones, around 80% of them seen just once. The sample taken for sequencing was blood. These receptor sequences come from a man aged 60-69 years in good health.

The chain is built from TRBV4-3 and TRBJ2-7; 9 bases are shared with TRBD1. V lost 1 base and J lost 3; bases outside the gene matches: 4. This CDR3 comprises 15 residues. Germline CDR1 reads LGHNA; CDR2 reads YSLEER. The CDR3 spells CASSQGQGQGYEQYF. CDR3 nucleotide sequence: TGCGCCAGCAGCCAAGGGCAGGGACAGGGCTACGAGCAGTACTTC.

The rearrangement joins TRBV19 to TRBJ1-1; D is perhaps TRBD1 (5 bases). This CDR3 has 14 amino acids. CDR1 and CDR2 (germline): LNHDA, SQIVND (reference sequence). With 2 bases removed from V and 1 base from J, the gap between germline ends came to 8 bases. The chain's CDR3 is CASSINGANTEAFF. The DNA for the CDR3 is TGTGCCAGTAGTATAAATGGGGCGAACACTGAAGCTTTCTTT.

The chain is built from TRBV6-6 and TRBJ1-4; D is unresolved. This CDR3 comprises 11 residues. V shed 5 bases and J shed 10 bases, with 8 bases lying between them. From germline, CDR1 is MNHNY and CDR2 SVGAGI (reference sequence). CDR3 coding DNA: TGTGCCAGCAGTCTCTCGGGAAAACTGTTTTTT. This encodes CASSLSGKLFF.

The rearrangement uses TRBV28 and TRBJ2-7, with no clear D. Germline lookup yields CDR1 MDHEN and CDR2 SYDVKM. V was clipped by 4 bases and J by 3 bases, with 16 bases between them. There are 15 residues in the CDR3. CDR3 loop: CASSSYLVPGYEQYF. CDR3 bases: TGTGCCAGCAGTTCCTACCTCGTTCCCGGCTACGAGCAGTACTTC.

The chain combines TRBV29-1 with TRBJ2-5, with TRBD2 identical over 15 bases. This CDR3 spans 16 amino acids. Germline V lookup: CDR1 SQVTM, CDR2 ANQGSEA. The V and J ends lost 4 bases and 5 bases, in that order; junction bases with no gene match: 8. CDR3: CSVAGGLAGGRETQYF. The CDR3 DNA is TGCAGCGTTGCGGGGGGACTAGCGGGAGGTCGGGAGACCCAGTACTTC.

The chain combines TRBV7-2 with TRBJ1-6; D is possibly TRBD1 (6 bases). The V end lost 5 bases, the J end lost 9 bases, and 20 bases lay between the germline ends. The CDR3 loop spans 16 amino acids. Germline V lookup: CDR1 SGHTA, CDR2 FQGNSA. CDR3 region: CASSGRRGLKGSPLHF. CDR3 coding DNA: TGTGCCAGCAGCGGCCGGCGGGGGCTCAAAGGTTCACCCCTCCACTTT. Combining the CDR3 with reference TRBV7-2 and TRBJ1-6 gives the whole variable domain GAGVSQSPSNKVTEKGKDVELRCDPISGHTALYWYRQSLGQGLEFLIYFQGNSAPDKSGLPSDRFSAERTGGSVSTLTIQRTQQEDSAVYLCASSGRRGLKGSPLHFGNGTRLTVT.

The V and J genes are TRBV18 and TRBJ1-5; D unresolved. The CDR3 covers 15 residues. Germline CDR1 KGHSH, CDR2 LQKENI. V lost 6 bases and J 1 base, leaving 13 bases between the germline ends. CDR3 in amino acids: CASSLRTESNQPQHF. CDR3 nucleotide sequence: TGTGCCAGCTCCCTTAGAACAGAGAGCAATCAGCCCCAGCATTTT.

The CDR3 loop is CASSLSSGSYEQYF. The DNA for the CDR3 is TGTGCCAGCAGCTTGTCCAGCGGGAGCTACGAGCAGTACTTC. V usage is TRBV5-4 and J usage is TRBJ2-7, with 8 nucleotides matching TRBD2. The germline CDR1 and CDR2 sequences are SGHNT and YYREEE (reference sequence). Trimming cost V 1 base and J 3 bases; bases outside gene matches: 3. The CDR3 is 14 residues long.

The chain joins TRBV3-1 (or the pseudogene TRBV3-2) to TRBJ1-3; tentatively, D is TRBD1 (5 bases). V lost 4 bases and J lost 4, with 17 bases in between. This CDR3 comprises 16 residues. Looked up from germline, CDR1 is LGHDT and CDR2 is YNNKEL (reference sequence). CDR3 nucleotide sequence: TGTGCCAGCAGCCGTGGGACGGTGGAGTTGGGAAACACCATATATTTT. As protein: CASSRGTVELGNTIYF.

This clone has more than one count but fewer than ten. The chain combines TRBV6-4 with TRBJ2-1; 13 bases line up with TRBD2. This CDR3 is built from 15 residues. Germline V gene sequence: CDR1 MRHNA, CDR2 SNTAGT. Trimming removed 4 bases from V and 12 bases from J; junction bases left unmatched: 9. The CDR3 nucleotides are TGTGCCAGCAGTGCCCGGACTAGCGGGAGTAGGGTGCAGTTCTTC. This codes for CASSARTSGSRVQFF.

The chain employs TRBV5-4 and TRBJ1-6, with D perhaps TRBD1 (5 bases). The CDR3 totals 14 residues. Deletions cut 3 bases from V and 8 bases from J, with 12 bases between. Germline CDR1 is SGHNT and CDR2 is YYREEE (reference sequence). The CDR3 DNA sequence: TGTGCCAGCAGCTACACGGGGGTAGATTCACCCCTCCACTTT. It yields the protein CASSYTGVDSPLHF.

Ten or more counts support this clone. The CDR3 sequence is CASRDSNQPQHF. DNA of the CDR3: TGTGCCAGTCGGGACAGTAATCAGCCCCAGCATTTT. The chain recombines TRBV19 with TRBJ1-5, with 7 bases lining up with TRBD1. This CDR3 has 12 residues. The ends lost 8 bases at V and 4 bases at J; junction bases unmatched: 2. CDR1 is LNHDA and CDR2 is SQIVND in the germline V gene (reference sequence).

The CDR3 region is CASSPGGTGNNSPLHF. CDR3 coding DNA: TGTGCCAGCAGCCCGGGAGGGACCGGGAATAATTCACCCCTCCACTTT. The chain employs TRBV11-2 and TRBJ1-6, with D maybe TRBD1 (5 bases). Trimming took off 5 bases at V and 5 bases at J, with 16 bases between the two ends. Germline CDR1 reads SGHAT; CDR2 reads FQNNGV. This CDR3 has 16 residues.

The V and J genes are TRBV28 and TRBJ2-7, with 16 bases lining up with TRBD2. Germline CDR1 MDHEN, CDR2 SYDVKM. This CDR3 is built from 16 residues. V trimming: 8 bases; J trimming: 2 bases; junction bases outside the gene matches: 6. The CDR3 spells CASLGLAGGSAYEQYF. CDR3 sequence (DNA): TGTGCCAGCCTGGGACTAGCGGGAGGGTCCGCCTACGAGCAGTACTTC.

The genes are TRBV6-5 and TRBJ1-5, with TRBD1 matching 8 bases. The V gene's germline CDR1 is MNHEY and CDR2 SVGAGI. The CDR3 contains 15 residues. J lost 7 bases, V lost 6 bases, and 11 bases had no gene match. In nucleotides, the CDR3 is TGTGCCAGCAGCTCATCATACAGGGGGGGCCAGCCCCAGCATTTT. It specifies CASSSSYRGGQPQHF.

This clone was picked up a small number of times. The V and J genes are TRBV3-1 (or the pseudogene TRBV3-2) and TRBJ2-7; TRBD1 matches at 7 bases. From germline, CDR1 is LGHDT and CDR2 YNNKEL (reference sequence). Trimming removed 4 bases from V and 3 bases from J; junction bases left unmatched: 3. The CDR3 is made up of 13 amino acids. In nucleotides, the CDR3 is TGTGCCAGCAGCCGGGACAGCCGCTACGAGCAGTACTTC. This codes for CASSRDSRYEQYF.

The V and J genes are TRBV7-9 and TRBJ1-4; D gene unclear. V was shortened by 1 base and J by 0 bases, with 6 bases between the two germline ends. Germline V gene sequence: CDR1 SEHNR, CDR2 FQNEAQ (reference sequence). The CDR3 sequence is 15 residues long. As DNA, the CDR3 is TGTGCCAGCAGCTTAGATGTCACAACTAATGAAAAACTGTTTTTT. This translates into CASSLDVTTNEKLFF.

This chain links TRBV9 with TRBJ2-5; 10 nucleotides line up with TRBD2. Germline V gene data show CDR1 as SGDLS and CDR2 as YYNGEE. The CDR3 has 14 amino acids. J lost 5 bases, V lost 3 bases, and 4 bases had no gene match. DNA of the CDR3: TGTGCCAGCAGCGCCCCTAGCGGGAGTGAGACCCAGTACTTC. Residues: CASSAPSGSETQYF.

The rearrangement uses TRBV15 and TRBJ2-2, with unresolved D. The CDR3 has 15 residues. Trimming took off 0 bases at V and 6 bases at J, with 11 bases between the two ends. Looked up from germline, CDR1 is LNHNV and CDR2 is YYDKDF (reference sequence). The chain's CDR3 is CATSRDFGAPGELFF. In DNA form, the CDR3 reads TGTGCCACCAGCAGAGATTTTGGAGCGCCCGGGGAGCTGTTTTTT.

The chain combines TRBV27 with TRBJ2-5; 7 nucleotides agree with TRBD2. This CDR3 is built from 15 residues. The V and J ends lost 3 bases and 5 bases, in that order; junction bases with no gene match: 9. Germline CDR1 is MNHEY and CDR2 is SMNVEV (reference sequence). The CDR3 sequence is CASSLGGGDRETQYF. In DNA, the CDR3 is TGTGCCAGCAGTTTGGGGGGAGGGGATCGGGAGACCCAGTACTTC.

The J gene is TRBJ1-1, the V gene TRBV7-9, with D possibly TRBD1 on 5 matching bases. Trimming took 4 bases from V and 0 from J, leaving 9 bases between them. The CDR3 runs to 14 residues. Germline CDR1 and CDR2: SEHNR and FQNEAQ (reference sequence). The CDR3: CASSSGRLNTEAFF. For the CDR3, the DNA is TGTGCCAGCAGCTCGGGACGGCTGAACACTGAAGCTTTCTTT.

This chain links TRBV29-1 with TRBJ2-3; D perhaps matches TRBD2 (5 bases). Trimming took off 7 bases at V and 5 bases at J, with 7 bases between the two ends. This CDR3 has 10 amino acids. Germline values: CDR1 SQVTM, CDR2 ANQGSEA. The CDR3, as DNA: TGCAGCGGGGGAGTAGATACGCAGTATTTT. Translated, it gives CSGGVDTQYF.

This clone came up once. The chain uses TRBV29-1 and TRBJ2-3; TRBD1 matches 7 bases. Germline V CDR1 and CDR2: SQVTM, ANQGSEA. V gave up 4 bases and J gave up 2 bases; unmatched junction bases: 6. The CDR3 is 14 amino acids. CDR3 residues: CSVGQGQSTDTQYF. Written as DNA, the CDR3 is TGCAGCGTTGGCCAGGGACAGTCCACAGATACGCAGTATTTT.

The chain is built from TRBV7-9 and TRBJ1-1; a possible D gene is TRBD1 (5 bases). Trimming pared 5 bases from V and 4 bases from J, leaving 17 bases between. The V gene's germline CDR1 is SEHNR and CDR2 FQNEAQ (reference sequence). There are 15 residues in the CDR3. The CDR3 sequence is CASSRGSGSSTEAFF. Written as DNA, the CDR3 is TGTGCCAGCAGCCGAGGCTCAGGGAGTAGCACTGAAGCTTTCTTT.

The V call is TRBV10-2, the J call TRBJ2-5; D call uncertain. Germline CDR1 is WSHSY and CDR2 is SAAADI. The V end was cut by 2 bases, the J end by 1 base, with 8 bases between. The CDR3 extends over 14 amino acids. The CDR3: CASSERAPQETQYF. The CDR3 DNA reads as TGCGCCAGCAGTGAGAGGGCTCCCCAAGAGACCCAGTACTTC.

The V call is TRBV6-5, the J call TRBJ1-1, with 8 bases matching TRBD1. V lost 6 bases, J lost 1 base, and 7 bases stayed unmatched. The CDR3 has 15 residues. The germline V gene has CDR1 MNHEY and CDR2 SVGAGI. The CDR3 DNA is TGTGCCAGCAGCAGTGACAGGGGAAAGAACACTGAAGCTTTCTTT. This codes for CASSSDRGKNTEAFF.

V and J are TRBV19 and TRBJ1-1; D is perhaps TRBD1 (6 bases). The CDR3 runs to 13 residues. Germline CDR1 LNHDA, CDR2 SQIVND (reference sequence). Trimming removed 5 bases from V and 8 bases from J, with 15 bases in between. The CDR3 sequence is CASSHPNGQEAFF. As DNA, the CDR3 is TGTGCCAGTAGTCACCCGAACGGACAGGAAGCTTTCTTT.